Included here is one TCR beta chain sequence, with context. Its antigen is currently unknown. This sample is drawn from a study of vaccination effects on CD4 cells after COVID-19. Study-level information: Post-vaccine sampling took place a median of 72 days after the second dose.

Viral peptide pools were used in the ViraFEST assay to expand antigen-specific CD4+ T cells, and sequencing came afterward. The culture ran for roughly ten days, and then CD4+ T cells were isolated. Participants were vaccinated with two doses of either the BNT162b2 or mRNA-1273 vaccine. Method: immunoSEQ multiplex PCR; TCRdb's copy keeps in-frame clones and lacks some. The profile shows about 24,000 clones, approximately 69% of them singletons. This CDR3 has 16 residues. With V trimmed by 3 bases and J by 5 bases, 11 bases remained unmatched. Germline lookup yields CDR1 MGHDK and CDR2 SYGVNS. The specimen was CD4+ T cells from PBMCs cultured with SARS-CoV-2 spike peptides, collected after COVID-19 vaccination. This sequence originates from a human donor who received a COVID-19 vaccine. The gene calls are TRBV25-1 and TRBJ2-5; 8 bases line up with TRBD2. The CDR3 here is CASSDVWRGVGETQYF. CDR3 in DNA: TGTGCCAGCAGTGATGTCTGGCGGGGGGTTGGGGAGACCCAGTACTTC.